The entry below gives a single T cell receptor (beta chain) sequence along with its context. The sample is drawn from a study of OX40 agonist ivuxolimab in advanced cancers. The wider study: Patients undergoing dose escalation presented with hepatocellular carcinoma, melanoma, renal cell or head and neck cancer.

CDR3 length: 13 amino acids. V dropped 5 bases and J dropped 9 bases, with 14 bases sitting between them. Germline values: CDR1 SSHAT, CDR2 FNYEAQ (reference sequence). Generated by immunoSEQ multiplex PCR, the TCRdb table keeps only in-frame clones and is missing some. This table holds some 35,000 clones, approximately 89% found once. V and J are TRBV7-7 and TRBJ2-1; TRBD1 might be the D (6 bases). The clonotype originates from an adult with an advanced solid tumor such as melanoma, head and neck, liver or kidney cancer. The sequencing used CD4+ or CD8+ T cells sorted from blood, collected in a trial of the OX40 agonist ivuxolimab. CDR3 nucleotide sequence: TGTGCCAGCAGCCGGACAGTACAAAGTGAGCAGTTCTTC. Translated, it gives CASSRTVQSEQFF.